Below, 26 T cell receptor beta chains from the same sample are listed, as sequenced in a study of spatial heterogeneity in lung cancer. Broader study findings: The study found that expanded intratumoral alpha and beta TCR counts tracked tumor mutation counts.

Time point meaning: sample taken at primary tumor resection. One entry per CDR3 protein, called by TCRdb with MiXCR from the 5' RACE reads. The repertoire holds 4,800 or so distinct CDR3 sequences, over 10% seen once, with around 26% in the top ten. These receptors lack a known antigen. The sample consisted of lung tumor tissue, taken at surgery. The receptors originated from a male donor with early-stage non-small cell lung cancer.

J is TRBJ2-3 and V is TRBV7-4; the D call may be TRBD1 or TRBD2 (5 bases each). Per the germline V gene, CDR1 is SGHVT and CDR2 is SQSDAQ. The CDR3 spans 16 residues. Trimming shortened V by 1 base and J by 1 base, and 12 bases separated the two germline ends. CDR3: CASSLDLVGGTDTQYF. The CDR3 nucleotides are TGTGCCAGCAGCTTAGACCTGGTGGGGGGCACAGATACGCAGTATTTT. The full variable domain, its missing parts supplied by reference TRBV7-4 and TRBJ2-3, is GAGVSQSPRYKVAKRGRDVALRCDSISGHVTLYWYRQTLGQGSEVLTYSQSDAQRDKSGRPSGRFSAERPERSVSTLKIQRTEQGDSAVYLCASSLDLVGGTDTQYFGPGTRLTVL.

This clonotype appeared many times. The chain is built from TRBV2 and TRBJ2-2, with D possibly TRBD1 on 5 matching bases. Germline values: CDR1 SNHLY, CDR2 FYNNEI. The length of the CDR3 is 14 residues. Trimming stripped 6 bases from V and 2 bases from J, with 10 bases between. The CDR3 spells CASRVTANTGELFF. CDR3 in DNA: TGTGCCAGCAGGGTGACAGCAAACACCGGGGAGCTGTTTTTT.

By proportion, this clonotype is medium-sized. The rearrangement links TRBV30 to TRBJ1-4; D unresolved. With 0 bases removed from V and 9 bases from J, the gap between germline ends came to 11 bases. CDR1 is GTSNPN, CDR2 SVGIG, per germline (reference sequence). The CDR3 has 13 amino acids. The CDR3 DNA reads as TGTGCCTGGAGTGTCTCGACCGGAAAAAAACTGTTTTTT. Its translation: CAWSVSTGKKLFF.

This clonotype was detected ten times or more. The chain combines TRBV5-1 with TRBJ2-1; 8 bases are a match to TRBD2. Per germline, CDR1 SGHRS and CDR2 YFSETQ. The CDR3 spans 15 residues. V dropped 2 bases and J dropped 8; count of bases not matched to a gene: 9. CDR3 residues: CASSLKLAGHDEQFF. CDR3 nucleotides: TGCGCCAGCAGCTTAAAGCTAGCGGGCCACGATGAGCAGTTCTTC.

The rearrangement joins TRBV29-1 to TRBJ2-1; TRBD2 might be the D (6 bases). The germline V and J ends were trimmed by 3 bases and 4 bases, with 7 bases remaining between them. This CDR3 has 12 amino acids. Germline V gene lookup returns CDR1 SQVTM and CDR2 ANQGSEA. The DNA of the CDR3 is TGCAGCGTTGAGGCGGGGTACAATGAGCAGTTCTTC. Encoded protein: CSVEAGYNEQFF.

This clonotype was detected many times. For the CDR3, the DNA is TGTGCCAGCAGCACAGGGGGGTTTTCACCCCTCCACTTT. Its protein is CASSTGGFSPLHF. V and J are TRBV12-3 or TRBV12-4 and TRBJ1-6, with 8 bases that match TRBD1. This CDR3 region has 13 residues. The J segment lost 9 bases and the V segment lost 6 bases, leaving 4 bases of the junction unmatched.

Relative to its sample, this clonotype is medium-sized (0.01 to 0.1%). This sequence joins TRBV7-6 and TRBJ2-5; 9 bases are a match to TRBD1. Germline values: CDR1 SGHVS, CDR2 FNYEAQ. The CDR3 spans 16 residues. Trimming at V came to 0 bases and at J to 7 bases, leaving 9 bases not matched to a gene. CDR3 protein: CASSLATPTGGGTQYF. The CDR3 DNA is TGTGCCAGCAGCTTAGCTACCCCGACAGGGGGAGGGACCCAGTACTTC.

This clonotype occurred a few times. This may stem from a read error, because a much larger clone lies one nucleotide away. V usage is TRBV9 and J usage is TRBJ2-5; D is unclear. The germline CDR1 and CDR2 sequences are SGDLS and YYNGEE. Trimming took off 0 bases at V and 2 bases at J, with 8 bases between the two ends. CDR3 size: 14 residues. The CDR3 DNA is TGTGCCAGCAGCGTAGGCAGAGTTCAAGAGACCCAGTACTTC. Translated, it gives CASSVGRVQETQYF. The complete variable domain, with remaining parts taken from reference TRBV9 and TRBJ2-5, reads DSGVTQTPKHLITATGQRVTLRCSPRSGDLSVYWYQQSLDQGLQFLIQYYNGEERAKGNILERFSAQQFPDLHSELNLSSLELGDSALYFCASSVGRVQETQYFGPGTRLLVL.

In its sample, this clonotype was seen many times. This chain connects TRBV19 to TRBJ2-7; 7 bases fit TRBD2. This CDR3 has 14 residues. Germline trimming cut 11 bases from V and 5 bases from J; bases unmatched to any gene: 15. CDR1 is LNHDA and CDR2 is SQIVND in the germline V gene (reference sequence). The CDR3 coding sequence is TGTGCCGCCTCTCCGGGGGGAGGTAGGGACGAGCAGTACTTC. It translates to CAASPGGGRDEQYF.

This clonotype is judged medium-sized. The rearrangement links TRBV12-5 to TRBJ2-5, with TRBD1 matching over 8 bases. V shed 5 bases, J shed 3 bases, and the junction held 5 bases outside the gene matches. CDR1 LGHNT and CDR2 FRNRAP come from the germline V gene. The CDR3 consists of 14 residues. CDR3 DNA sequence: TGTGCTAGTGGTACAGGGGGTCGGGAAGAGACCCAGTACTTC. This sequence encodes CASGTGGREETQYF.

This clonotype was counted many times. The V and J genes are TRBV7-8 and TRBJ2-1, with D perhaps matching TRBD2 (6 bases). V lost 4 bases and J lost 7, with 17 bases in between. Germline lookup yields CDR1 SGHVS and CDR2 FQNEAQ. The CDR3 length is 15 residues. CDR3 in amino acids: CASSSQAVAGNEQFF. CDR3 nucleotide sequence: TGTGCCAGCAGCTCTCAAGCGGTTGCGGGGAATGAGCAGTTCTTC.

This clonotype is labeled medium-sized. The rearrangement links TRBV4-3 to TRBJ2-3, with TRBD2 identical over 12 bases. CDR1 is LGHNA and CDR2 is YSLEER in the germline V gene. Unmatched junction bases numbered 5, after V lost 2 bases and J lost 5 bases. This CDR3 contains 16 residues. CDR3 region: CASSQQSTSGGDTQYF. CDR3 DNA sequence: TGCGCCAGCAGCCAACAATCGACTAGCGGGGGAGATACGCAGTATTTT.

This clonotype was counted at least ten times. The chain carries TRBV24-1 and TRBJ1-5; D is uncertain. Germline V CDR1 and CDR2: KGHDR, SFDVKD. This CDR3 has 14 amino acids. V dropped 5 bases and J dropped 2 bases, with 9 bases sitting between them. This CDR3 is CATSGKGGNQPQHF. In DNA, the CDR3 is TGTGCCACCAGTGGCAAGGGTGGCAATCAGCCCCAGCATTTT.

Sample share makes this clonotype medium-sized (0.01 to 0.1%). The chain joins TRBV5-1 to TRBJ2-1; D not certain. Germline assignment: CDR1 SGHRS and CDR2 YFSETQ. Trimming cost V 7 bases and J 7 bases, with 9 bases left between them. This CDR3 comprises 11 residues. The CDR3 bases are TGCGCCAGCGTTGTGGAAAATGAGCAGTTCTTC. The encoded protein is CASVVENEQFF.

This clonotype was found many times. This rearrangement joins TRBV7-3 to TRBJ2-3; D uncertain. Trimming took 4 bases from V and 3 from J, leaving 14 bases between them. Germline V lookup: CDR1 SGHTA, CDR2 FQGTGA. The CDR3 is 15 residues long. CDR3 residues: CASSSEELGTDTQYF. The DNA of the CDR3 is TGTGCCAGCAGCTCTGAAGAGCTGGGGACAGATACGCAGTATTTT.

By its share, this clonotype is medium-sized. This chain links TRBV5-4 with TRBJ1-1; 7 bases align to TRBD1. V was pared by 0 bases and J by 4 bases, with 9 bases of the junction left unmatched. The germline V gene has CDR1 SGHNT and CDR2 YYREEE (reference sequence). The CDR3 contains 16 residues. The CDR3 sequence is CASSLGQGGIATEAFF. DNA of the CDR3: TGTGCCAGCAGCTTGGGACAGGGTGGGATAGCCACTGAAGCTTTCTTT.

By its share, this clonotype is medium-sized (0.01 to 0.1%). The J gene is TRBJ2-7, the V gene TRBV3-1; 16 bases agree with TRBD2. CDR1 is LGHDT, CDR2 YNNKEL, per germline (reference sequence). V lost 2 bases and J lost 4; bases outside the gene matches: 8. There are 18 residues in the CDR3. The CDR3 sequence is CASSQTPGLAGGGYEQYF. The CDR3 nucleotides are TGTGCCAGCAGCCAAACCCCGGGACTAGCGGGGGGGGGATACGAGCAGTACTTC.

V usage is TRBV5-4 and J usage is TRBJ2-1; 8 bases are a match to TRBD1. Per the germline V gene, CDR1 is SGHNT and CDR2 is YYREEE (reference sequence). Trimming took 0 bases from V and 0 from J; bases not matched to a gene: 2. The length of the CDR3 is 16 residues. CDR3 amino acids: CASSLDRGSSYNEQFF. The CDR3 DNA reads TGTGCCAGCAGCTTGGACAGGGGGAGCTCCTACAATGAGCAGTTCTTC. Full variable domain (rest looked up from reference TRBV5-4 and TRBJ2-1): ETGVTQSPTHLIKTRGQQVTLRCSSQSGHNTVSWYQQALGQGPQFIFQYYREEENGRGNFPPRFSGLQFPNYSSELNVNALELDDSALYLCASSLDRGSSYNEQFFGPGTRLTVL.

This clonotype ranks as medium-sized. The chain couples TRBV14 to TRBJ1-1, with D uncertain. There are 13 residues in the CDR3. With 6 bases removed from V and 1 base from J, the gap between germline ends came to 9 bases. The V gene's germline CDR1 is SGHDN and CDR2 FVKESK. CDR3: CASSLNTNTEAFF. Written as DNA, the CDR3 is TGTGCCAGCAGTCTCAACACGAACACTGAAGCTTTCTTT.

In this sample, this clonotype is medium-sized (0.01 to 0.1%). The chain employs TRBV20-1 and TRBJ2-2, with D tentatively TRBD2 (5 bases). The V gene's germline CDR1 is DFQATT and CDR2 SNEGSKA (reference sequence). The V and J ends lost 0 bases and 5 bases respectively, with 19 bases between them. This CDR3 has 17 amino acids. CDR3 DNA: TGCAGTGCTAGAGATAGGGCCCGGCCCCGGGGTACCGGGGAGCTGTTTTTT. Translating gives CSARDRARPRGTGELFF.

Sample share makes this clonotype medium-sized. This chain links TRBV4-1 with TRBJ2-5; a weak D match, TRBD2 (7 bases). Trimming pared 3 bases from V and 3 bases from J, leaving 17 bases between. This CDR3 is 16 amino acids long. Per the germline V gene, CDR1 is MGHRA and CDR2 is YSYEKL. The CDR3 loop reads CASSHAPGGRKETQYF. CDR3 in DNA: TGCGCCAGCAGCCATGCCCCCGGGGGGCGGAAAGAGACCCAGTACTTC.

V is TRBV3-1 and J is TRBJ2-3; the D gene is possibly TRBD2 (5 bases). CDR1 is LGHDT, CDR2 YNNKEL, per germline (reference sequence). V gave up 4 bases and J gave up 4 bases, with 15 bases separating them. This CDR3 is built from 15 residues. The CDR3 bases are TGTGCCAGCAGCCGTCTAGGCCAGAGGGCAGATACGCAGTATTTT. Protein product: CASSRLGQRADTQYF.

The chain links TRBV28 to TRBJ2-3; the match to TRBD2 covers 7 bases. Germline CDR1 reads MDHEN; CDR2 reads SYDVKM. The CDR3 length is 16 residues. The J segment lost 5 bases and the V segment lost 3 bases, leaving 11 bases of the junction unmatched. The CDR3: CASSLEAGAGLDTQYF. The CDR3 region has the DNA TGTGCCAGCAGTTTGGAGGCGGGAGCGGGATTAGATACGCAGTATTTT.

V is TRBV12-3 or TRBV12-4 and J is TRBJ2-5; D remains ambiguous. V was cut by 0 bases and J by 5 bases, with 1 base left in between. The length of the CDR3 is 11 residues. CDR3 sequence (DNA): TGTGCCAGCAGTTTAGCGGAGACCCAGTACTTC. Translation gives CASSLAETQYF.

The chain carries TRBV12-3 or TRBV12-4 and TRBJ2-3; TRBD2 matches at 9 bases. V lost 2 bases and J lost 0; bases outside the gene matches: 0. The CDR3 extends over 15 amino acids. The CDR3 sequence is CASSLTSGSTDTQYF. CDR3 bases: TGTGCCAGCAGTTTAACTAGCGGGAGCACAGATACGCAGTATTTT.

This clonotype was seen ten or more times. The V gene is TRBV7-2, the J gene TRBJ2-3; 8 nucleotides line up with TRBD1. CDR1 is SGHTA and CDR2 is FQGNSA in the germline V gene. There are 16 residues in the CDR3. The trim removed 3 bases at V and 3 bases at J, leaving 8 bases unmatched. CDR3 nucleotide sequence: TGTGCCAGCAGCTTTGGACAGGGTAGAACGACAGATACGCAGTATTTT. Encoded protein: CASSFGQGRTTDTQYF.